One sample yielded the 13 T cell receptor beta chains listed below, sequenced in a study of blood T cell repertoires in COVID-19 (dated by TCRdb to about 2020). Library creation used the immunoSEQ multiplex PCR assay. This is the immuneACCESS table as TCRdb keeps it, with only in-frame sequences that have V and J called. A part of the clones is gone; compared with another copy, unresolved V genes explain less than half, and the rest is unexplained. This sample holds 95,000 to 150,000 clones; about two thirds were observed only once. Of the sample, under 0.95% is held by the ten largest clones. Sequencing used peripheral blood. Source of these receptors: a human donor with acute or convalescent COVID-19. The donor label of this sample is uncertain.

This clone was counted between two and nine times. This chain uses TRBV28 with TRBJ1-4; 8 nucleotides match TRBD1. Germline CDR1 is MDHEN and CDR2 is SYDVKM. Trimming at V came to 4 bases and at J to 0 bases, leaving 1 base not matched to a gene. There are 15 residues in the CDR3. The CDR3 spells CASSSTGATNEKLFF. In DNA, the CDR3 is TGTGCCAGCAGTTCGACAGGGGCAACTAATGAAAAACTGTTTTTT.

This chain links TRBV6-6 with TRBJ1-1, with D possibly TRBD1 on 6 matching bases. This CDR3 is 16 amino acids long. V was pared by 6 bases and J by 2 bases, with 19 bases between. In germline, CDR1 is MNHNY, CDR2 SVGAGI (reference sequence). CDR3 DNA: TGTGCCAGCAGGAGCACCAGGGGCAAAGGCAACACTGAAGCTTTCTTT. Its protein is CASRSTRGKGNTEAFF.

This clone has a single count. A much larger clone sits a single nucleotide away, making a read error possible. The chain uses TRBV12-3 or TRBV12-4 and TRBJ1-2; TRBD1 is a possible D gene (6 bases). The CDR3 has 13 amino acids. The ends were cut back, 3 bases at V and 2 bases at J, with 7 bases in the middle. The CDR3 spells CASSFGQNYGYTF. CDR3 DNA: TGTGCCAGCAGTTTCGGACAGAACTATGGCTACACCTTC.

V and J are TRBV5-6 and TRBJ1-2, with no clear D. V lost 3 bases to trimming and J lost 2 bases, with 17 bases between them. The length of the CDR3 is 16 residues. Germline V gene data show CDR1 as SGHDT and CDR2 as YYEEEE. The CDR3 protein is CASSSPLAGKNYGYTF. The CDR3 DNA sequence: TGTGCCAGCAGCTCGCCCTTAGCGGGGAAAAACTATGGCTACACCTTC.

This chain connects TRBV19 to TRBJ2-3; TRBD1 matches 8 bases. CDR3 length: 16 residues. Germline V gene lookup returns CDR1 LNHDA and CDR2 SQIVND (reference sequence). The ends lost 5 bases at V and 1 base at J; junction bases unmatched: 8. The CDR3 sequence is CASSPGTGRGTDTQYF. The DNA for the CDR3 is TGTGCCAGTAGTCCCGGGACAGGTCGAGGCACAGATACGCAGTATTTT.

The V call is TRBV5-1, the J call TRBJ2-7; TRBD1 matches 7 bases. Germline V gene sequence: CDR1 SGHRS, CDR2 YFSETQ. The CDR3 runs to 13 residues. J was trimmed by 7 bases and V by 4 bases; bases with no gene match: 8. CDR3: CASSGTGAREQYF. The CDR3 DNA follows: TGCGCCAGCAGCGGCACAGGGGCTCGGGAGCAGTACTTC.

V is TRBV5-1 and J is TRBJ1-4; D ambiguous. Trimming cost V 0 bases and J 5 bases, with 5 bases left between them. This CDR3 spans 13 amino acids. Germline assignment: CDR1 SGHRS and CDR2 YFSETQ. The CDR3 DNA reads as TGCGCCAGCAGCTTGGCCGTCAATGAAAAACTGTTTTTT. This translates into CASSLAVNEKLFF.

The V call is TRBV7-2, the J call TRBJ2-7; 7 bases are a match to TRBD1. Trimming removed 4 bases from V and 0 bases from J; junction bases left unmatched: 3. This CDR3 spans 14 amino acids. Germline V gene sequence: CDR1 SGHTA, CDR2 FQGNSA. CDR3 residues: CASSSTGASYEQYF. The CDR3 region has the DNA TGTGCCAGCAGCTCAACAGGGGCCTCCTACGAGCAGTACTTC.

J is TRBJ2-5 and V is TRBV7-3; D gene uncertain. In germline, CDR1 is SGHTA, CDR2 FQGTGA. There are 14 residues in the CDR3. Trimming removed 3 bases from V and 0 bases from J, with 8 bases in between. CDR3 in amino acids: CASSFSLYQETQYF. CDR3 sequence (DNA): TGTGCCAGCAGCTTTTCTCTTTACCAAGAGACCCAGTACTTC.

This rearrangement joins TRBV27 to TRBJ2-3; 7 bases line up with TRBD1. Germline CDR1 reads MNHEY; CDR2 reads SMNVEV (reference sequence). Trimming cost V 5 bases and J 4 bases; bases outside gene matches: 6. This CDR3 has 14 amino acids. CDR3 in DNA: TGTGCCAGCAGTCCCCAAACAGGGGCAGATACGCAGTATTTT. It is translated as CASSPQTGADTQYF.

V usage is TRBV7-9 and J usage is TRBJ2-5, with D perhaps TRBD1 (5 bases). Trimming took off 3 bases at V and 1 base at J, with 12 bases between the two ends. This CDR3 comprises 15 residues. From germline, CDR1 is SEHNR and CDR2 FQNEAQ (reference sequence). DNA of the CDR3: TGTGCCAGCAGCTTCCAGGGTTTATCCCAAGAGACCCAGTACTTC. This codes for CASSFQGLSQETQYF.

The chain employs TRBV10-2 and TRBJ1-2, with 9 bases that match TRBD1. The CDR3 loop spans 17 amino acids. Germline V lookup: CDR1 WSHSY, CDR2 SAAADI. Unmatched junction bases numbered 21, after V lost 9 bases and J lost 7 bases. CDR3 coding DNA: TGCGCCAGTAGTCTTCTCCCCCCCGGGACAGGGAGTTTTGGCTACACCTTC. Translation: CASSLLPPGTGSFGYTF.

The chain's CDR3 is CAISERGPGGIGNQPQHF. DNA of the CDR3: TGTGCCATCAGTGAGAGGGGCCCAGGGGGCATCGGCAATCAGCCCCAGCATTTT. The chain combines TRBV10-3 with TRBJ1-5, with 8 bases fitting TRBD1. The CDR3 totals 18 residues. V lost 2 bases to trimming and J lost 2 bases; unmatched junction nucleotides: 11. Germline CDR1 ENHRY, CDR2 SYGVKD.